The subject of this entry is one T cell receptor beta chain. Original analysis: Using reference gene primer amplification, nucleated cell counts were estimated. The method was immunoSEQ multiplex PCR; TCRdb's version includes in-frame clones alone and lacks a portion of them. The V and J calls and clone size are taken from that table; D and trimming were inferred from the DNA. The sample shows 110,000 or so clones, 85% of them seen only once. These data belong to a study of blood T cell repertoires in COVID-19. Overall study context: Acute and convalescent COVID-19 samples came from the United States, Italy and Spain. PBMCs, B-cell-depleted T cells, or T cells provided the cDNA or gDNA that made up the material.

Germline values: CDR1 LGHDT, CDR2 YNNKEL (reference sequence). Trimming stripped 8 bases from V and 7 bases from J, with 14 bases between. This CDR3 contains 12 residues. The chain employs TRBV3-1 (or the pseudogene TRBV3-2) and TRBJ2-5; the D is unclear. The TCR comes from a human donor in a cohort sampled during active COVID-19. Sequenced sample: peripheral blood. As DNA, the CDR3 is TGTGCCAGCGAATCTACGTGGGCGACCCAGTACTTC. Its protein product is CASESTWATQYF.